This T cell receptor (beta chain) was recorded in a study of Tregs in tolerant kidney transplant recipients. The study's findings and limits: Activated donor B cell expansion appeared to reveal the most relevant donor-specific TCRbeta repertoire. The small number of patients limits these findings pending further validation.

Unstimulated Tregs (CD4+CD25+CD127-) and CD4+CD25- non-Tregs were sorted from PBMCs. Points on this clone: Its matching antigen is unknown.

Looked up from germline, CDR1 is SGHNT and CDR2 is YYREEE (reference sequence). This CDR3 is built from 13 residues. Trimming cost V 0 bases and J 3 bases, with 7 bases left between them. Method: immunoSEQ multiplex PCR; TCRdb's copy keeps in-frame clones and lacks some. Counted here are tens of thousands of clones, about 89% occurring once; the ten biggest clones make up 0.55% to 0.85%. This TCR was sampled from a human donor in good health. V and J are TRBV5-4 and TRBJ2-7; D gene unclear. The specimen was Tregs from blood. The CDR3 DNA reads as TGTGCCAGCAGCTTGGAAACACGCTACGAGCAGTACTTC. Translating gives CASSLETRYEQYF.